The 5 T cell receptor beta chains below come from one sample, sequenced in a study of neurological immune-mediated disorders. Time point meaning: longitudinal time-point 1 (baseline). Using its own MiXCR run on the 5' RACE reads, TCRdb lists one record per CDR3 protein. The profile shows around 76,000 distinct CDR3 sequences, more than 8.5% of them singletons. Sequenced: PBMCs. These receptors were taken from a man aged 30-40 years in good health.

The table lists this clonotype with many counts. V gene TRBV19 combines with J gene TRBJ2-1, with TRBD2 identical over 8 bases. Trimming took 7 bases from V and 12 from J; bases not matched to a gene: 11. CDR1 LNHDA and CDR2 SQIVND come from the germline V gene (reference sequence). This CDR3 is built from 13 residues. The chain's CDR3 is CASKERERARQFF. The CDR3 nucleotides are TGTGCCAGTAAGGAGCGGGAGAGAGCACGGCAGTTCTTC.

There are many counts of this clonotype. The V call is TRBV3-1, the J call TRBJ2-5, with a tentative D call TRBD1 (6 bases). With 0 bases removed from V and 5 bases from J, the gap between germline ends came to 13 bases. Germline values: CDR1 LGHDT, CDR2 YNNKEL (reference sequence). The CDR3 is 15 residues long. CDR3 in DNA: TGTGCCAGCAGCCAAGATCATTCAGGGGCCGAGACCCAGTACTTC. Amino acids: CASSQDHSGAETQYF.

CDR3: CASLGPSGTYNEQFF. The CDR3 coding sequence is TGCGCCAGCTTGGGCCCTAGCGGGACCTACAATGAGCAGTTCTTC. The V call is TRBV5-1, the J call TRBJ2-1, with 9 bases lining up with TRBD2. V lost 7 bases and J lost 2; bases outside the gene matches: 7. The CDR3 is made up of 15 amino acids. Germline V gene lookup returns CDR1 SGHRS and CDR2 YFSETQ. Using reference TRBV5-1 and TRBJ2-1 for the parts outside the CDR3, the full variable domain is KAGVTQTPRYLIKTRGQQVTLSCSPISGHRSVSWYQQTPGQGLQFLFEYFSETQRNKGNFPGRFSGRQFSNSRSEMNVSTLELGDSALYLCASLGPSGTYNEQFFGPGTRLTVL.

This clonotype has at least ten counts. This chain links TRBV12-3 or TRBV12-4 with TRBJ1-1; unclear D gene. The CDR3 has 12 amino acids. The ends were cut back, 6 bases at V and 6 bases at J, with 11 bases in the middle. DNA of the CDR3: TGTGCCAGCAGCCTACACGGATCTGAAGCTTTCTTT. It specifies CASSLHGSEAFF.

This clonotype has just a few counts. A much larger clonotype is one base distant, so this may be a read error. This chain connects TRBV29-1 to TRBJ2-7; D is possibly TRBD2 (5 bases). Between the trimmed V and J ends, which lost 1 base and 3 bases, there was a span of 16 bases. CDR3 size: 15 residues. Germline CDR1 is SQVTM and CDR2 is ANQGSEA. CDR3 in amino acids: CSVEVYPGGSYEQYF. CDR3 in DNA: TGCAGCGTTGAAGTGTACCCCGGTGGGAGCTACGAGCAGTACTTC.